A single sample is the source of the 21 T cell receptor beta chains below, sequenced in a study of blood T cell repertoires in COVID-19. Clones were sequenced by immunoSEQ multiplex PCR, and TCRdb holds only the in-frame ones, with some missing. The data contain about 160,000 clones, just over 90% of them seen just once; the ten biggest clones take up about 2.3%. The specimen was peripheral blood. These TCRs come from a man aged 18 to 30 with acute or convalescent COVID-19.

This sequence joins TRBV7-6 and TRBJ1-1; 8 bases line up with TRBD1. The CDR3 contains 16 residues. After removal of 6 bases from V and 0 bases from J, the junction contained 9 bases not matched to a gene. Germline CDR1 is SGHVS and CDR2 is FNYEAQ. This CDR3 reads CASSLHPGGMNTEAFF. CDR3 in DNA: TGTGCCAGCAGTCTTCACCCAGGGGGCATGAACACTGAAGCTTTCTTT.

This clone occurred once. J is TRBJ2-7 and V is TRBV9, with TRBD2 identical over 10 bases. This CDR3 is built from 15 residues. CDR1 is SGDLS and CDR2 is YYNGEE in the germline V gene. The V gene end was trimmed by 1 base and the J gene end by 5 bases; junction bases not matched to a gene: 6. The CDR3 spells CASSVTSGIGDEQYF. The CDR3 DNA is TGTGCCAGCAGCGTAACTAGCGGGATCGGCGACGAGCAGTACTTC.

This clone appeared once. The rearrangement joins TRBV11-3 to TRBJ2-3; 8 nucleotides align to TRBD1. The ends lost 1 base at V and 1 base at J; junction bases unmatched: 4. Germline V lookup: CDR1 SGHNT, CDR2 YENEEA. The CDR3 is 16 amino acids. The DNA of the CDR3 is TGTGCCAGCAGCTTAGGGTTACAGGGGGGCACAGATACGCAGTATTTT. Protein: CASSLGLQGGTDTQYF.

The rearrangement joins TRBV6-6 to TRBJ1-1; possibly TRBD1 for D (5 bases). The CDR3 consists of 16 residues. Trimming removed 0 bases from V and 5 bases from J, with 16 bases in between. From germline, CDR1 is MNHNY and CDR2 SVGAGI (reference sequence). CDR3 in DNA: TGTGCCAGCAGTTACTCGAGTAGGGGCGAAGGGACTGAAGCTTTCTTT. Its translation: CASSYSSRGEGTEAFF.

The V call is TRBV6-2 or TRBV6-3, the J call TRBJ2-3; 8 bases match TRBD2. The CDR3 sequence is 20 residues long. Unmatched junction bases numbered 22, after V lost 5 bases and J lost 3 bases. Germline CDR1 reads MNHEY; CDR2 reads SVGEGT. The CDR3 is CASSPLPGTRIQLKTDTQYF. The CDR3 nucleotides are TGTGCCAGCAGTCCGCTCCCCGGGACTAGGATTCAACTTAAAACAGATACGCAGTATTTT.

This clone was detected once. The chain is built from TRBV5-4 and TRBJ2-3; TRBD1 matches 9 bases. This CDR3 has 15 amino acids. V lost 4 bases, J lost 2 bases, and 5 bases stayed unmatched. Germline CDR1 and CDR2: SGHNT and YYREEE (reference sequence). The CDR3: CASSDTGGVTDTQYF. Written as DNA, the CDR3 is TGTGCCAGCAGCGATACAGGGGGCGTCACAGATACGCAGTATTTT.

This clone was seen more than once but under ten times. The chain joins TRBV2 to TRBJ2-7; D unresolved. Trimming shortened V by 6 bases and J by 3 bases, and 6 bases separated the two germline ends. This CDR3 comprises 11 residues. Germline-derived CDR1 and CDR2 are SNHLY and FYNNEI. Written as DNA, the CDR3 is TGTGCCAGCAGCCTAAACTACGAGCAGTACTTC. It codes for CASSLNYEQYF. The full variable domain, rest sourced from reference TRBV2 and TRBJ2-7, is EPEVTQTPSHQVTQMGQEVILRCVPISNHLYFYWYRQILGQKVEFLVSFYNNEISEKSEIFDDQFSVERPDGSNFTLKIRSTKLEDSAMYFCASSLNYEQYFGPGTRLTVT.

The sample holds a few counts of this clone. The rearrangement links TRBV7-6 to TRBJ2-7; possibly TRBD2 for D (5 bases). CDR1 is SGHVS and CDR2 is FNYEAQ in the germline V gene. V dropped 3 bases and J dropped 6 bases, with 9 bases sitting between them. This CDR3 has 12 residues. For the CDR3, the DNA is TGTGCCAGCAGCTTTTGGGCGGGCGAGCAGTACTTC. Amino acids: CASSFWAGEQYF. Full variable domain (remainder filled in from reference TRBV7-6 and TRBJ2-7): GAGVSQSPRYKVTKRGQDVALRCDPISGHVSLYWYRQALGQGPEFLTYFNYEAQQDKSGLPNDRFSAERPEGSISTLTIQRTEQRDSAMYRCASSFWAGEQYFGPGTRLTVT.

The genes are TRBV6-5 and TRBJ1-5, with no clear D. Trimming took 5 bases from V and 1 from J, leaving 12 bases between them. This CDR3 has 15 residues. CDR1 and CDR2 from the germline V gene are MNHEY and SVGAGI. CDR3 region: CASSLRMGSNQPQHF. CDR3 in DNA: TGTGCCAGCAGTCTACGCATGGGCAGCAATCAGCCCCAGCATTTT.

V and J are TRBV10-2 and TRBJ2-5; no definite D call. Trimming pared 4 bases from V and 5 bases from J, leaving 17 bases between. The CDR3 runs to 15 residues. The germline V gene encodes CDR1 WSHSY and CDR2 SAAADI. Here the CDR3 reads CASSGGVGLGETQYF. Here the CDR3 DNA reads TGCGCCAGCAGTGGAGGTGTCGGTCTCGGGGAGACCCAGTACTTC.

This chain uses TRBV5-5 with TRBJ2-7, with TRBD1 as a possible D gene (6 bases). This CDR3 region has 14 residues. V was cut by 0 bases and J by 2 bases, with 9 bases left in between. Germline V gene data show CDR1 as SGHKS and CDR2 as YYEKEE (reference sequence). Here the CDR3 DNA reads TGTGCCAGCAGCTTGGAGGGGGAAACCTACGAGCAGTACTTC. Translating it yields CASSLEGETYEQYF. Full variable domain (outside the CDR3, taken from reference TRBV5-5 and TRBJ2-7): DAGVTQSPTHLIKTRGQQVTLRCSPISGHKSVSWYQQVLGQGPQFIFQYYEKEERGRGNFPDRFSARQFPNYSSELNVNALLLGDSALYLCASSLEGETYEQYFGPGTRLTVT.

The gene calls are TRBV7-6 and TRBJ1-2, with TRBD1 matching 9 bases. The CDR3 totals 14 residues. J lost 8 bases, V lost 5 bases, and 9 bases had no gene match. Germline V gene data show CDR1 as SGHVS and CDR2 as FNYEAQ. CDR3 sequence reads: CASSLTGGAGGYTF. The CDR3 DNA reads as TGTGCCAGCAGCCTTACAGGGGGCGCGGGCGGCTACACCTTC.

The gene calls are TRBV24-1 and TRBJ2-2; D gene unclear. V was clipped by 3 bases and J by 7 bases, with 11 bases between them. The germline V gene has CDR1 KGHDR and CDR2 SFDVKD. The CDR3 covers 14 residues. Written as DNA, the CDR3 is TGTGCCACCAGTGATCGATCGAGGTTCGGGGAGCTGTTTTTT. It translates to CATSDRSRFGELFF.

The rearrangement joins TRBV16 to TRBJ1-1; possibly TRBD1 for D (6 bases). V was trimmed by 4 bases and J by 2 bases, leaving 32 bases between them. The CDR3 consists of 21 residues. Germline loops: CDR1 KGHSY, CDR2 FQNENV. DNA for the CDR3: TGTGCCAGCAGCCCCGTTCGGTACAGGGACGAGAGTAAAACCGTAAACACTGAAGCTTTCTTT. Protein product: CASSPVRYRDESKTVNTEAFF.

The rearrangement joins TRBV27 to TRBJ1-1; 12 nucleotides align to TRBD1. The CDR3 is made up of 22 amino acids. Trimming at V came to 2 bases and at J to 0 bases, leaving 19 bases not matched to a gene. Germline values: CDR1 MNHEY, CDR2 SMNVEV (reference sequence). CDR3 DNA sequence: TGTGCCAGCAGTTTAAGGTCTCGGGACAGGGGGCTTTTGCGGGCTATGAACACTGAAGCTTTCTTT. Residues: CASSLRSRDRGLLRAMNTEAFF.

The V and J genes are TRBV14 and TRBJ2-3; D might be TRBD2 (6 bases). This CDR3 region has 13 residues. The ends were cut back, 4 bases at V and 4 bases at J, with 9 bases in the middle. Germline V gene data show CDR1 as SGHDN and CDR2 as FVKESK. CDR3 sequence: CASSRGVSDTQYF. The CDR3 nucleotides read TGTGCCAGCAGCCGGGGGGTTTCAGATACGCAGTATTTT.

This clone has just one count. The J gene is TRBJ2-7, the V gene TRBV7-2; D might be TRBD2 (5 bases). In germline, CDR1 is SGHTA, CDR2 FQGNSA. The V end lost 0 bases, the J end lost 5 bases, and 8 bases lay between the germline ends. The CDR3 contains 13 residues. CDR3 amino acids: CASSLASRDEQYF. The CDR3 DNA reads as TGTGCCAGCAGCTTAGCGTCGAGGGACGAGCAGTACTTC.

This chain links TRBV5-4 with TRBJ1-2; perhaps TRBD1 as D (6 bases). Per the germline V gene, CDR1 is SGHNT and CDR2 is YYREEE (reference sequence). V shed 0 bases and J shed 3 bases, with 9 bases lying between them. This CDR3 is built from 14 residues. CDR3 in amino acids: CASSLDRDDYGYTF. In DNA, the CDR3 is TGTGCCAGCAGCTTGGACAGGGACGACTATGGCTACACCTTC.

The CDR3 sequence: CASSQGAGPYGYTF. The CDR3 DNA sequence: TGTGCCAGCAGCCAAGGTGCGGGCCCCTATGGCTACACCTTC. The gene calls are TRBV3-1 (or the pseudogene TRBV3-2) and TRBJ1-2, with D hard to call. The length of the CDR3 is 14 residues. V was cut by 1 base and J by 4 bases, with 10 bases left in between. CDR1 and CDR2 (germline): LGHDT, YNNKEL (reference sequence).

V usage is TRBV18 and J usage is TRBJ2-3, with D perhaps matching TRBD2 (5 bases). Germline V gene data show CDR1 as KGHSH and CDR2 as LQKENI. Trimming pared 3 bases from V and 0 bases from J, leaving 13 bases between. The CDR3 has 16 amino acids. The CDR3 region has the DNA TGTGCCAGCTCACCTGGAGGCCCTATTAGCACAGATACGCAGTATTTT. Encoded protein: CASSPGGPISTDTQYF.

The rearrangement uses TRBV5-1 and TRBJ1-5; D is undetermined. V shed 2 bases and J shed 3 bases, with 15 bases lying between them. The germline gives CDR1 SGHRS, CDR2 YFSETQ. This CDR3 spans 16 amino acids. In DNA form, the CDR3 reads TGCGCCAGCAGCTTCGAGAGCCCAGGCCCCAATCAGCCCCAGCATTTT. This translates into CASSFESPGPNQPQHF. Together with reference TRBV5-1 and TRBJ1-5, the CDR3 gives the full variable domain: KAGVTQTPRYLIKTRGQQVTLSCSPISGHRSVSWYQQTPGQGLQFLFEYFSETQRNKGNFPGRFSGRQFSNSRSEMNVSTLELGDSALYLCASSFESPGPNQPQHFGDGTRLSIL.